The entry below gives a single TCR beta chain sequence along with its context. As yet, its antigen is unknown. The source of the sample is a study of T cell responses to AZD1222 COVID-19 vaccine. Germline V CDR1 and CDR2: SNHLY, FYNNEI. This CDR3 region has 15 residues. The J segment lost 6 bases and the V segment lost 0 bases, leaving 5 bases of the junction unmatched. Points from the study as a whole: Unmutated variant regions reportedly attract nearly half of all spike-specific TCRs.

Some clones are missing from TCRdb's copy, which holds only in-frame ones; the method was immunoSEQ multiplex PCR. The repertoire consists of 100,000 or so clones, with roughly 86% occurring once and the leading ten covering around 1.5%. The TCR sequence derives from an adult in good health. The V call is TRBV2, the J call TRBJ2-7; TRBD1 aligns across 10 bases. Specimen: peripheral blood, collected on day 0 of AZD1222 vaccination. The CDR3 reads CASSEARGQGGEQYF. For the CDR3, the DNA is TGTGCCAGCAGTGAAGCTAGAGGACAGGGGGGCGAGCAGTACTTC.